Shown below are 6 T cell receptor beta chains from a single sample sequenced in a study of Graves' ophthalmopathy and Graves' hyperthyroidism. TCR beta CDR3 regions were amplified from RNA transcripts. HTBI primers were used in a first-round RT-PCR, which preceded a second-round multiplex PCR. From the multiplex PCR reads, TCRdb called clonotypes with MiXCR, one entry per CDR3 protein. The table has approximately 500,000 distinct CDR3 sequences, under 15% seen once; the top ten hold 9.8%. The sample consisted of blood. The receptors were gathered from a woman aged 25 to 39 with Graves' ophthalmopathy.

This clonotype has a single count. The chain joins TRBV12-3 or TRBV12-4 to TRBJ1-1, with 8 bases aligning to TRBD1. V trimming: 5 bases; J trimming: 4 bases; junction bases outside the gene matches: 9. This CDR3 spans 15 amino acids. The CDR3 region is CASSPLYRGVTEAFF. CDR3 sequence (DNA): TGTGCCAGCAGTCCCCTTTACAGGGGGGTCACTGAAGCTTTCTTT.

The CDR3 coding sequence is TGTGCCAGCCCGACGGGGGCAACATACGAGCAGTACTTC. This translates into CASPTGATYEQYF. The gene calls are TRBV3-1 and TRBJ2-7; the D call may be TRBD1 or TRBD2 (6 bases each). V was clipped by 8 bases and J by 4 bases, with 15 bases between them. Looked up from germline, CDR1 is LGHDT and CDR2 is YNNKEL (reference sequence). The CDR3 length is 13 residues.

This clonotype was detected ten times or more. The J gene is TRBJ1-5, the V gene TRBV6-5; D unresolved. Germline V lookup: CDR1 MNHEY, CDR2 SVGAGI. V dropped 3 bases and J dropped 4 bases, with 10 bases sitting between them. This CDR3 has 14 residues. The CDR3 nucleotides are TGTGCCAGCAGTTATTCGGCGGGGAATCAGCCCCAGCATTTT. Translation: CASSYSAGNQPQHF.

This clonotype was detected only a few times. The chain has TRBV20-1 and TRBJ1-5, with D perhaps matching TRBD1 (6 bases). CDR3 length: 13 amino acids. The ends were cut back, 3 bases at V and 5 bases at J, with 11 bases in the middle. The germline V gene has CDR1 DFQATT and CDR2 SNEGSKA (reference sequence). The CDR3 loop reads CSARRTVDQPQHF. The CDR3 bases are TGCAGTGCTAGGAGGACAGTGGATCAGCCCCAGCATTTT.

This clonotype was seen only a few times. The rearrangement links TRBV6-1 to TRBJ2-5; no clear D gene. CDR1 MNHNS and CDR2 SASEGT come from the germline V gene. This CDR3 region has 14 residues. V was cut by 5 bases and J by 1 base, with 11 bases left in between. The CDR3, as DNA: TGTGCCAGCAGTCCTTCAGGATTCCAAGAGACCCAGTACTTC. Its translation is CASSPSGFQETQYF.

This clonotype was detected many times. A much larger clone differs from this one at a single base, so this may be a read error. V and J are TRBV7-3 and TRBJ2-2; D might be TRBD1 (6 bases). This CDR3 region has 14 residues. The germline CDR1 and CDR2 sequences are SGHTA and FQGTGA. DNA of the CDR3: TGTGCCAGCAGCTCCAGTGGGGGCACCGGGGAGCTGTGTTTT. Translation gives CASSSSGGTGELCF. Full variable domain (rest looked up from reference TRBV7-3 and TRBJ2-2): GAGVSQTPSNKVTEKGKYVELRCDPISGHTALYWYRQSLGQGPEFLIYFQGTGAADDSGLPNDRFFAVRPEGSVSTLKIQRTERGDSAVYLCASSSSGGTGELCFGEGSRLTVL.